The 28 T cell receptor beta chains in this list originate from one sample, sequenced in a study of spatial heterogeneity in lung cancer. Study-level results: Mutation tallies in tumors tracked expanded intratumoral alpha and beta TCR counts.

TCRdb recomputed calls from the 5' RACE reads with MiXCR, one row per CDR3 protein. The sample carries fewer than 10,000 distinct CDR3 sequences, less than 6% recorded once. Time point indicated: sample taken at primary tumor resection. These TCRs' antigens remain unknown. Here the sequenced sample was lung tumor tissue, taken at surgery. These receptors originate from a female donor with early-stage non-small cell lung cancer.

This clonotype ranks as medium-sized. The chain joins TRBV10-3 to TRBJ2-2, with 8 bases matching TRBD2. The CDR3 sequence is 15 residues long. Germline loops: CDR1 ENHRY, CDR2 SYGVKD. With V trimmed by 5 bases and J by 5 bases, 7 bases remained unmatched. CDR3 sequence: CAISLTSAGTGELFF. The CDR3 DNA reads as TGTGCCATCAGTTTGACTAGCGCGGGGACCGGGGAGCTGTTTTTT.

V is TRBV15 and J is TRBJ2-2; D may be TRBD1 (5 bases). V dropped 1 base and J dropped 8 bases, with 5 bases sitting between them. The CDR3 extends over 12 amino acids. In germline, CDR1 is LNHNV, CDR2 YYDKDF (reference sequence). This CDR3 is CATSRAGGELFF. The CDR3 region has the DNA TGTGCCACCAGCAGAGCAGGGGGGGAGCTGTTTTTT.

This clonotype was counted many times. The rearrangement uses TRBV5-1 and TRBJ1-1; D may be TRBD1 (5 bases). Germline assignment: CDR1 SGHRS and CDR2 YFSETQ. Trimming took off 4 bases at V and 2 bases at J, with 9 bases between the two ends. The CDR3 spans 13 residues. CDR3 in amino acids: CASSLDSNTEAFF. The DNA for the CDR3 is TGCGCCAGCAGCCTAGACAGCAACACTGAAGCTTTCTTT.

This clonotype was observed many times. The chain couples TRBV28 to TRBJ1-3; D is perhaps TRBD1 (5 bases). The CDR3 length is 14 residues. The V gene's germline CDR1 is MDHEN and CDR2 SYDVKM. Trimming took off 5 bases at V and 4 bases at J, with 12 bases between the two ends. CDR3 in DNA: TGTGCCAGCAGTCCACCGGACACCGGAAACACCATATATTTT. Amino acids: CASSPPDTGNTIYF.

This clonotype appeared many times. The chain links TRBV4-1 to TRBJ1-6, with a tentative D call TRBD1 (5 bases). CDR1 MGHRA and CDR2 YSYEKL come from the germline V gene. The CDR3 runs to 16 residues. V lost 0 bases, J lost 10 bases, and 16 bases lay in between. CDR3 residues: CASSQEWGRRKSPLHF. The CDR3 DNA is TGCGCCAGCAGCCAAGAATGGGGCCGGAGGAAGTCACCCCTCCACTTT.

This clonotype was detected only a few times. This chain uses TRBV29-1 with TRBJ2-3; no firm D call. CDR3 size: 12 residues. CDR1 is SQVTM and CDR2 is ANQGSEA in the germline V gene. Trimming stripped 5 bases from V and 4 bases from J, with 10 bases between. In DNA, the CDR3 is TGCAGCGTTCGGCTAGATGCAGATACGCAGTATTTT. It yields the protein CSVRLDADTQYF.

This clonotype was seen at least ten times. The rearrangement uses TRBV4-2 and TRBJ1-6; D is undetermined. The ends were cut back, 5 bases at V and 9 bases at J, with 11 bases in the middle. The CDR3 runs 13 residues. CDR1 is LGHNA and CDR2 is YNFKEQ in the germline V gene. The CDR3 sequence: CASSGSRGSPLHF. The CDR3 DNA reads TGTGCCAGCAGCGGTTCCCGTGGTTCACCCCTCCACTTT.

This clonotype is labeled medium-sized (0.01 to 0.1%). The V call is TRBV7-3, the J call TRBJ2-1; no reliable D call. Trimming cost V 1 base and J 2 bases, with 9 bases left between them. The CDR3 consists of 15 residues. Per the germline V gene, CDR1 is SGHTA and CDR2 is FQGTGA. The CDR3 coding sequence is TGTGCCAGCAGCTTAATACCCTCCGCCTACAATGAGCAGTTCTTC. This sequence encodes CASSLIPSAYNEQFF.

This clonotype was detected many times. The chain links TRBV12-3 or TRBV12-4 to TRBJ2-1; 8 bases are shared with TRBD2. V lost 3 bases and J lost 10; bases outside the gene matches: 8. The CDR3 is 14 residues long. This CDR3 reads CASSFGGSGGEQFF. The CDR3 DNA sequence: TGTGCCAGCAGTTTTGGGGGAAGCGGGGGAGAGCAGTTCTTC.

This clonotype has at least ten counts. The chain links TRBV5-1 to TRBJ2-1; tentative D call: TRBD2 (6 bases). This CDR3 region has 15 residues. Germline loops: CDR1 SGHRS, CDR2 YFSETQ. The V and J ends lost 1 base and 0 bases respectively, with 8 bases between them. CDR3 nucleotides: TGCGCCAGCAGCTTGATCGGGGGCTCCTACAATGAGCAGTTCTTC. Its protein is CASSLIGGSYNEQFF. The full variable domain, with the rest looked up from reference TRBV5-1 and TRBJ2-1, is KAGVTQTPRYLIKTRGQQVTLSCSPISGHRSVSWYQQTPGQGLQFLFEYFSETQRNKGNFPGRFSGRQFSNSRSEMNVSTLELGDSALYLCASSLIGGSYNEQFFGPGTRLTVL.

This clonotype was seen repeatedly, ten times or more. This chain's CDR3 is CSVGHGQEGYTF. The CDR3 DNA sequence: TGCAGCGTGGGACACGGGCAGGAGGGCTACACCTTC. The V and J genes are TRBV29-1 and TRBJ1-2, with a weak D call TRBD1 (6 bases). The CDR3 contains 12 residues. The V gene lost 6 bases and the J gene lost 8 bases, with 16 bases spanning the gap. Looked up from germline, CDR1 is SQVTM and CDR2 is ANQGSEA.

The V call is TRBV24-1, the J call TRBJ2-5, with 8 bases that match TRBD1. Trimming cost V 3 bases and J 4 bases; bases outside gene matches: 3. This CDR3 is 14 amino acids long. Germline CDR1 and CDR2: KGHDR and SFDVKD. Written as DNA, the CDR3 is TGTGCCACCAGTGATGTCGGGACAGGAGAGACCCAGTACTTC. Its translation is CATSDVGTGETQYF.

This clonotype was seen repeatedly, ten times or more. CDR3 in DNA: TGTGCCAGCAGCACCGGACAGGGTGCTACCATCTATGGCTACACCTTC. Its translation is CASSTGQGATIYGYTF. The chain combines TRBV5-8 with TRBJ1-2, with 8 nucleotides matching TRBD1. The germline gives CDR1 SGHTS, CDR2 YDEGEE. V gave up 4 bases and J gave up 4 bases; unmatched junction bases: 12. The CDR3 loop spans 16 amino acids.

This clonotype was seen ten or more times. The chain couples TRBV7-3 to TRBJ1-2; TRBD1 is a possible D gene (5 bases). Germline lookup yields CDR1 SGHTA and CDR2 FQGTGA. V was clipped by 4 bases and J by 7 bases, with 13 bases between them. The CDR3 length is 13 residues. Here the CDR3 reads CASSYQGQGGYTF. The CDR3 DNA is TGTGCCAGCAGCTACCAAGGGCAGGGTGGCTACACCTTC.

This clonotype was recorded many times. This may come from a read error, since a much larger clone is one base off. The chain combines TRBV10-2 with TRBJ1-2; 7 positions agree with TRBD1. The V gene's germline CDR1 is WSHSY and CDR2 SAAADI. The CDR3 runs to 12 residues. This CDR3 is CASRPGGYGYNF. CDR3 nucleotide sequence: TGCGCCAGCAGGCCAGGGGGATATGGCTACAACTTC.

As concerns this clonotype: A much larger clone lies one base from this, so it may be a read error. J is TRBJ1-5 and V is TRBV6-5, with D unclear. This CDR3 is built from 14 residues. CDR1 and CDR2 from the germline V gene are MNHEY and SVGAGI. The CDR3 is CVSSLEYSNQPQHF. The CDR3 DNA is TGTGTCAGCAGTCTGGAGTATAGCAATCAGCCCCAGCATTTT.

The genes are TRBV11-3 and TRBJ2-2; 12 bases are shared with TRBD2. The CDR3 is made up of 15 amino acids. Germline V gene lookup returns CDR1 SGHNT and CDR2 YENEEA. V shed 5 bases, J shed 7 bases, and the junction held 5 bases outside the gene matches. DNA of the CDR3: TGTGCCAGCAGCCACAGACTAGCGGGAGACGGGGAGCTGTTTTTT. Its translation is CASSHRLAGDGELFF. The complete variable domain, with remaining parts taken from reference TRBV11-3 and TRBJ2-2, reads EAGVVQSPRYKIIEKKQPVAFWCNPISGHNTLYWYLQNLGQGPELLIRYENEEAVDDSQLPKDRFSAERLKGVDSTLKIQPAELGDSAVYLCASSHRLAGDGELFFGEGSRLTVL.

This clonotype was found a few times. The J gene is TRBJ2-1, the V gene TRBV19; D uncertain. Germline values: CDR1 LNHDA, CDR2 SQIVND (reference sequence). Trimming took 5 bases from V and 0 from J, leaving 8 bases between them. The CDR3 has 14 residues. CDR3 in amino acids: CASSARRSYNEQFF. The CDR3 DNA follows: TGTGCCAGTAGTGCAAGACGCTCCTACAATGAGCAGTTCTTC.

CDR3 sequence: CASRFLISSYEQYF. CDR3 coding DNA: TGCGCCAGCAGGTTCCTGATCAGCTCCTACGAGCAGTACTTC. The rearrangement joins TRBV5-1 to TRBJ2-7; D not resolved. The CDR3 is made up of 14 amino acids. Per the germline V gene, CDR1 is SGHRS and CDR2 is YFSETQ. V was pared by 5 bases and J by 0 bases, with 12 bases between.

This clonotype appeared many times. The chain couples TRBV7-3 to TRBJ2-1, with D uncertain. Germline values: CDR1 SGHTA, CDR2 FQGTGA. This CDR3 has 13 amino acids. The V end lost 2 bases, the J end lost 6 bases, and 8 bases lay between the germline ends. The chain's CDR3 is CASSLYPLNEQFF. The CDR3, as DNA: TGTGCCAGCAGCTTATACCCCCTCAATGAGCAGTTCTTC.

This chain joins TRBV12-3 or TRBV12-4 and TRBJ1-3, with D tentatively TRBD1 (5 bases). The CDR3 runs 15 residues. Trimming took off 6 bases at V and 0 bases at J, with 12 bases between the two ends. In nucleotides, the CDR3 is TGTGCCAGCAGGCAGAGGGGCCTCTCTGGAAACACCATATATTTT. Protein: CASRQRGLSGNTIYF.

This clonotype was picked up many times. The V call is TRBV24-1, the J call TRBJ2-7; D unclear. The V end lost 1 base, the J end lost 5 bases, and 5 bases lay between the germline ends. This CDR3 spans 12 amino acids. Germline V gene sequence: CDR1 KGHDR, CDR2 SFDVKD. The CDR3 here is CATSDFGDEQYF. The CDR3 DNA follows: TGTGCCACCAGTGATTTTGGGGACGAGCAGTACTTC.

This chain links TRBV14 with TRBJ1-3; perhaps TRBD1 as D (5 bases). This CDR3 has 15 residues. In germline, CDR1 is SGHDN, CDR2 FVKESK. Trimming stripped 0 bases from V and 5 bases from J, with 11 bases between. CDR3 protein: CASSQDQGFRNTIYF. The DNA for the CDR3 is TGTGCCAGCAGCCAAGATCAGGGCTTCCGAAACACCATATATTTT. The variable domain in full, with the rest retrieved from reference TRBV14 and TRBJ1-3, is EAGVTQFPSHSVIEKGQTVTLRCDPISGHDNLYWYRRVMGKEIKFLLHFVKESKQDESGMPNNRFLAERTGGTYSTLKVQPAELEDSGVYFCASSQDQGFRNTIYFGEGSWLTVV.

Ten or more counts support this clonotype. The chain joins TRBV7-6 to TRBJ2-6; D uncertain. The CDR3 runs to 15 residues. Germline loops: CDR1 SGHVS, CDR2 FNYEAQ. V lost 3 bases, J lost 0 bases, and 6 bases lay in between. This CDR3 reads CASSFTFSGANVLTF. The CDR3, as DNA: TGTGCCAGCAGCTTTACCTTCTCTGGGGCCAACGTCCTGACTTTC.

This clonotype was observed at least ten times. The rearrangement joins TRBV5-1 to TRBJ1-1, with 8 bases lining up with TRBD1. V gave up 0 bases and J gave up 4 bases; unmatched junction bases: 8. The CDR3 runs to 16 residues. The germline V gene has CDR1 SGHRS and CDR2 YFSETQ. CDR3: CASSLDDRGGFTEAFF. The DNA for the CDR3 is TGCGCCAGCAGCTTGGACGACAGGGGAGGTTTCACTGAAGCTTTCTTT.

The CDR3 spells CASGVGCEQFF. For the CDR3, the DNA is TGTGCCAGCGGAGTGGGGTGTGAGCAGTTCTTC. The V gene is TRBV7-9, the J gene TRBJ2-1; D is ambiguous. Trimming left V 8 bases short and J 9 bases short, with 11 bases between. The germline CDR1 and CDR2 sequences are SEHNR and FQNEAQ (reference sequence). This CDR3 comprises 11 residues.

This clonotype came up a few times. CDR3 in DNA: TGTGCCAGCAGCGTAGAGCCCGTCTCCTACAATGAGCAGTTCTTC. This codes for CASSVEPVSYNEQFF. The chain joins TRBV9 to TRBJ2-1; D gene unclear. This CDR3 contains 15 residues. V lost 0 bases and J lost 0, with 7 bases in between. Germline V CDR1 and CDR2: SGDLS, YYNGEE.

By share, this clonotype ranks as medium-sized (0.01 to 0.1%). The chain has TRBV7-9 and TRBJ1-4; 9 positions match TRBD1. This CDR3 is 14 amino acids long. Germline-derived CDR1 and CDR2 are SEHNR and FQNEAQ (reference sequence). The ends lost 1 base at V and 7 bases at J; junction bases unmatched: 1. CDR3 in amino acids: CASSLGDRVEKLFF. The CDR3 coding sequence is TGTGCCAGCAGCTTAGGGGACAGGGTTGAAAAACTGTTTTTT.